The 29 T cell receptor beta chains below all came from one sample that was sequenced in a study of blood T cell repertoires in COVID-19. The data were produced by immunoSEQ multiplex PCR, yet TCRdb's version contains in-frame clones alone and is incomplete. The table shows a few hundred thousand clones, with approximately 87% occurring only once. Sequencing was carried out using PBMCs or T cells enriched from blood (not recorded which). These receptors were collected from a woman aged 45-59 years who had recovered from COVID-19.

The genes are TRBV29-1 and TRBJ1-1; D remains unclear. V was shortened by 0 bases and J by 0 bases, with 5 bases between the two germline ends. Germline assignment: CDR1 SQVTM and CDR2 ANQGSEA. The CDR3 has 13 amino acids. CDR3 bases: TGCAGCGTTGAAGACACGGTGAACACTGAAGCTTTCTTT. Amino acid sequence: CSVEDTVNTEAFF.

This chain joins TRBV19 and TRBJ2-1; a possible D gene is TRBD1 (6 bases). The germline V gene encodes CDR1 LNHDA and CDR2 SQIVND (reference sequence). The CDR3 runs 13 residues. CDR3 DNA sequence: TGTGCGACTGCCCTAGGGGGTCTACATGAGCAGTTCTTC. Protein sequence: CATALGGLHEQFF.

The genes are TRBV2 and TRBJ1-2; D remains unclear. The V end lost 7 bases, the J end lost 8 bases, and 17 bases lay between the germline ends. Germline V gene lookup returns CDR1 SNHLY and CDR2 FYNNEI. This CDR3 region has 13 residues. CDR3 amino acids: CASKEPVSMGYTF. The DNA of the CDR3 is TGTGCCAGCAAAGAACCAGTTTCGATGGGCTACACCTTC.

The chain uses TRBV5-4 and TRBJ2-3; D remains unclear. Germline lookup yields CDR1 SGHNT and CDR2 YYREEE (reference sequence). CDR3 length equals 16 residues. Trimming shortened V by 4 bases and J by 0 bases, and 15 bases separated the two germline ends. The CDR3 coding sequence is TGTGCCAGCAGCCAACATCGTAGGAGTAGCACAGATACGCAGTATTTT. This encodes CASSQHRRSSTDTQYF.

This CDR3 reads CASSYWDNRETQYF. In DNA form, the CDR3 reads TGTGCCAGCAGTTACTGGGACAACCGAGAGACCCAGTACTTC. The rearrangement links TRBV6-5 to TRBJ2-5; D might be TRBD1 (6 bases). Trimming stripped 1 base from V and 4 bases from J, with 10 bases between. The germline V gene has CDR1 MNHEY and CDR2 SVGAGI. CDR3 length equals 14 residues.

The chain joins TRBV12-3 or TRBV12-4 to TRBJ1-2; D is uncertain. Trimming removed 3 bases from V and 5 bases from J, with 10 bases in between. The CDR3 totals 13 residues. CDR3 DNA sequence: TGTGCCAGCAGTTTTGAGGAACCGTATGGCTACACCTTC. Its translation: CASSFEEPYGYTF.

In nucleotides, the CDR3 is TGTGCCAGTAGTATACTAGCAGACTCGGATAGCAATCAGCCCCAGCATTTT. Its protein is CASSILADSDSNQPQHF. The chain carries TRBV19 and TRBJ1-5; D gene ambiguous. The CDR3 has 17 residues. V lost 2 bases, J lost 0 bases, and 14 bases lay in between. CDR1 and CDR2 (germline): LNHDA, SQIVND (reference sequence).

This clone showed up just once. This chain links TRBV5-5 with TRBJ1-2, with 11 bases matching TRBD1. Unmatched junction bases numbered 19, after V lost 5 bases and J lost 4 bases. The germline V gene encodes CDR1 SGHKS and CDR2 YYEKEE (reference sequence). There are 19 residues in the CDR3. The CDR3 nucleotides are TGTGCCAGCAGTCCGCCCGCTGGACAGGGGGCGTTAATCATCTATGGCTACACCTTC. Its protein is CASSPPAGQGALIIYGYTF.

V usage is TRBV7-9 and J usage is TRBJ1-6, with unresolved D. The V end lost 5 bases, the J end lost 1 base, and 18 bases lay between the germline ends. Germline CDR1 is SEHNR and CDR2 is FQNEAQ (reference sequence). CDR3 size: 18 residues. DNA for the CDR3: TGTGCCAGCAGCCCAGTCCGGGGAAGGAGTTCCTATAATTCACCCCTCCACTTT. It yields the protein CASSPVRGRSSYNSPLHF.

The chain carries TRBV7-2 and TRBJ2-2; D uncertain. Germline V gene lookup returns CDR1 SGHTA and CDR2 FQGNSA. This CDR3 has 14 amino acids. Trimming took 0 bases from V and 1 from J, leaving 3 bases between them. CDR3: CASSLAQNTGELFF. CDR3 in DNA: TGTGCCAGCAGCTTAGCACAGAACACCGGGGAGCTGTTTTTT.

This chain connects TRBV5-8 to TRBJ1-5, with 8 bases fitting TRBD1. CDR3 length: 17 amino acids. Germline V gene data show CDR1 as SGHTS and CDR2 as YDEGEE. The junction had 9 bases not matched to a gene; V was cut back by 4 bases and J by 0 bases. The CDR3 spells CASSKGQAVISNQPQHF. Here the CDR3 DNA reads TGTGCCAGCAGCAAGGGACAGGCAGTAATTAGCAATCAGCCCCAGCATTTT.

This chain uses TRBV13 with TRBJ2-1, with D unresolved. Germline CDR1 PRHDT, CDR2 FYEKMQ (reference sequence). V gave up 3 bases and J gave up 7 bases, with 4 bases separating them. The CDR3 runs 11 residues. CDR3 protein: CASSFSNEQFF. The CDR3 DNA reads as TGTGCCAGCAGCTTCAGTAATGAGCAGTTCTTC.

The genes are TRBV9 and TRBJ2-1, with 11 bases lining up with TRBD2. V lost 0 bases and J lost 8; bases outside the gene matches: 4. The CDR3 is made up of 15 amino acids. Germline loops: CDR1 SGDLS, CDR2 YYNGEE. The CDR3 reads CASSVASGGPDEQFF. For the CDR3, the DNA is TGTGCCAGCAGCGTAGCTAGCGGGGGGCCGGATGAGCAGTTCTTC.

The rearrangement uses TRBV6-5 and TRBJ1-2; no reliable D call. This CDR3 comprises 12 residues. V was clipped by 6 bases and J by 5 bases, with 10 bases between them. Germline CDR1 reads MNHEY; CDR2 reads SVGAGI. CDR3 in amino acids: CASSPSEYGYTF. In nucleotides, the CDR3 is TGTGCCAGCAGCCCCTCTGAGTATGGCTACACCTTC.

There are a few counts of this clone. The V and J genes are TRBV6-2 or TRBV6-3 and TRBJ1-6; 7 bases agree with TRBD1. This CDR3 is 16 amino acids long. Looked up from germline, CDR1 is MNHEY and CDR2 is SVGEGT. After removal of 1 base from V and 7 bases from J, the junction contained 7 bases not matched to a gene. In DNA form, the CDR3 reads TGTGCCAGCAGTTACTACGGGACAGTTGACAATTCACCCCTCCACTTT. Protein sequence: CASSYYGTVDNSPLHF.

This clone was detected only once. The chain has TRBV6-5 and TRBJ1-1; D unclear. The V gene's germline CDR1 is MNHEY and CDR2 SVGAGI. Trimming shortened V by 6 bases and J by 3 bases, and 11 bases separated the two germline ends. The CDR3 is 13 residues long. DNA for the CDR3: TGTGCCAGCAGGGCCGGCGGGGACACTGAAGCTTTCTTT. Translation gives CASRAGGDTEAFF.

This sequence joins TRBV27 and TRBJ1-2; D gene unclear. In germline, CDR1 is MNHEY, CDR2 SMNVEV (reference sequence). CDR3 length: 13 residues. The germline V and J ends were trimmed by 11 bases and 0 bases, with 13 bases remaining between them. This chain's CDR3 is CAVGVQPNYGYTF. DNA for the CDR3: TGTGCCGTCGGAGTCCAACCTAACTATGGCTACACCTTC.

The J gene is TRBJ1-5, the V gene TRBV24-1; 7 nucleotides align to TRBD1. Germline CDR1 KGHDR, CDR2 SFDVKD. V gave up 7 bases and J gave up 8 bases; unmatched junction bases: 19. This CDR3 is 17 amino acids long. CDR3 bases: TGTGCCACCAGCCCGGGTGCTTCAGGGGGAAAGAGAGAGCCCCAGCATTTT. This encodes CATSPGASGGKREPQHF.

The V and J genes are TRBV3-1 (or the pseudogene TRBV3-2) and TRBJ2-7; a possible D gene is TRBD1 (8 bases). The CDR3 length is 16 residues. Germline lookup yields CDR1 LGHDT and CDR2 YNNKEL (reference sequence). V was clipped by 1 base and J by 6 bases, with 19 bases between them. The CDR3 here is CASSQGHRGGLGEQYF. The DNA for the CDR3 is TGTGCCAGCAGCCAAGGCCACAGGGGGGGGCTCGGCGAGCAGTACTTC.

V gene TRBV5-1 combines with J gene TRBJ2-3; 12 positions agree with TRBD1. This CDR3 comprises 16 residues. In germline, CDR1 is SGHRS, CDR2 YFSETQ. V was clipped by 4 bases and J by 0 bases; unmatched bases: 3. The CDR3 bases are TGCGCCAGCAGCCCGGGACAGGGGGCTAGCACAGATACGCAGTATTTT. It yields the protein CASSPGQGASTDTQYF. The variable domain in full, with the rest retrieved from reference TRBV5-1 and TRBJ2-3, is KAGVTQTPRYLIKTRGQQVTLSCSPISGHRSVSWYQQTPGQGLQFLFEYFSETQRNKGNFPGRFSGRQFSNSRSEMNVSTLELGDSALYLCASSPGQGASTDTQYFGPGTRLTVL.

CDR3 in amino acids: CASSPTDTNGYTF. The CDR3 DNA is TGTGCCAGCAGCCCTACCGACACGAATGGCTACACCTTC. The rearrangement joins TRBV14 to TRBJ1-2; no clear D. The V gene lost 4 bases and the J gene lost 6 bases, with 12 bases spanning the gap. The CDR3 spans 13 residues. Germline-derived CDR1 and CDR2 are SGHDN and FVKESK. Full variable domain (outside the CDR3, taken from reference TRBV14 and TRBJ1-2): EAGVTQFPSHSVIEKGQTVTLRCDPISGHDNLYWYRRVMGKEIKFLLHFVKESKQDESGMPNNRFLAERTGGTYSTLKVQPAELEDSGVYFCASSPTDTNGYTFGSGTRLTVV.

The V gene is TRBV5-1, the J gene TRBJ1-3, with no clear D. Germline CDR1 reads SGHRS; CDR2 reads YFSETQ. V lost 3 bases, J lost 0 bases, and 10 bases lay in between. The CDR3 loop spans 15 amino acids. CDR3 protein: CASSWRGSSGNTIYF. The DNA for the CDR3 is TGCGCCAGCAGCTGGCGGGGAAGCTCTGGAAACACCATATATTTT.

Only one count was recorded for this clone. The chain is built from TRBV5-1 and TRBJ1-1; D gene ambiguous. The CDR3 consists of 15 residues. The V gene's germline CDR1 is SGHRS and CDR2 YFSETQ. V lost 3 bases, J lost 0 bases, and 12 bases lay in between. DNA of the CDR3: TGCGCCAGCAGCTCCACGTCGGGTATGAACACTGAAGCTTTCTTT. As protein: CASSSTSGMNTEAFF.

The rearrangement uses TRBV2 and TRBJ1-1; TRBD1 agrees at 7 bases. Germline CDR1 SNHLY, CDR2 FYNNEI. V dropped 6 bases and J dropped 2; count of bases not matched to a gene: 6. This CDR3 spans 14 amino acids. This CDR3 reads CASSVGQKNTEAFF. CDR3 sequence (DNA): TGTGCCAGCAGCGTGGGACAGAAAAACACTGAAGCTTTCTTT.

V is TRBV3-1 (or the pseudogene TRBV3-2) and J is TRBJ2-3; the D gene is possibly TRBD1 (6 bases). The CDR3 length is 17 residues. Germline loops: CDR1 LGHDT, CDR2 YNNKEL (reference sequence). Trimming removed 4 bases at V and 0 bases at J, with 17 bases between. The CDR3 loop reads CASSLRTALISTDTQYF. CDR3 sequence (DNA): TGTGCCAGCAGCCTTCGGACAGCCCTAATTAGCACAGATACGCAGTATTTT.

The chain is built from TRBV19 and TRBJ1-1; D is possibly TRBD1 (6 bases). Per germline, CDR1 LNHDA and CDR2 SQIVND (reference sequence). The CDR3 contains 14 residues. The V end lost 5 bases, the J end lost 10 bases, and 20 bases lay between the germline ends. In DNA form, the CDR3 reads TGTGCCAGTAGTGCAGGGGTTAACGGTTTGGGAGCTTTCTTT. It yields the protein CASSAGVNGLGAFF.

The chain recombines TRBV27 with TRBJ1-3; weak D call: TRBD1 (5 bases). Germline values: CDR1 MNHEY, CDR2 SMNVEV (reference sequence). The CDR3 is made up of 17 amino acids. Trimming left V 11 bases short and J 0 bases short, with 23 bases between. The CDR3: CARYHGLRGFSGNTIYF. The CDR3 DNA reads TGTGCCCGTTACCACGGACTAAGGGGTTTCTCTGGAAACACCATATATTTT.

The chain carries TRBV2 and TRBJ1-6, with D tentatively TRBD1 (5 bases). There are 15 residues in the CDR3. Germline V gene data show CDR1 as SNHLY and CDR2 as FYNNEI. V dropped 8 bases and J dropped 0 bases, with 11 bases sitting between them. The CDR3 nucleotides read TGTGCCAGCCTAGGGAGGGGCTCCTATAATTCACCCCTCCACTTT. Amino acid sequence: CASLGRGSYNSPLHF.

V gene TRBV5-1 combines with J gene TRBJ1-1; no definite D call. The CDR3 length is 15 residues. V dropped 3 bases and J dropped 2 bases, with 14 bases sitting between them. Germline assignment: CDR1 SGHRS and CDR2 YFSETQ. This CDR3 is CASSWANRPNTEAFF. Here the CDR3 DNA reads TGCGCCAGCAGCTGGGCGAATAGACCTAACACTGAAGCTTTCTTT. Filled out from reference TRBV5-1 and TRBJ1-1, the complete variable domain reads KAGVTQTPRYLIKTRGQQVTLSCSPISGHRSVSWYQQTPGQGLQFLFEYFSETQRNKGNFPGRFSGRQFSNSRSEMNVSTLELGDSALYLCASSWANRPNTEAFFGQGTRLTVV.